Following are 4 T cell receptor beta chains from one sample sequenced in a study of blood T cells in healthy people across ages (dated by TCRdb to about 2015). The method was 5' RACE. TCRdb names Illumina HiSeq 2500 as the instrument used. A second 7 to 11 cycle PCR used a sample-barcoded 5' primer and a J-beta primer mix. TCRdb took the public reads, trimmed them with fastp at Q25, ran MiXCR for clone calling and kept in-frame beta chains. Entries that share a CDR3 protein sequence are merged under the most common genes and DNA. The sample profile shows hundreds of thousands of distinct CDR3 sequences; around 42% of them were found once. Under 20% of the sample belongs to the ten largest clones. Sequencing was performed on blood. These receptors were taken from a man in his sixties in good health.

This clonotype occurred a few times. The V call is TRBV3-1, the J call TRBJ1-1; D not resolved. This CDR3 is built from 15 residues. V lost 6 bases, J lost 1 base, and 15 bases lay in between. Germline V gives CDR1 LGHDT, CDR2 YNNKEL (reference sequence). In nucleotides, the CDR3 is TGTGCCAGCAGGGCGAAGGGTTTATGGAACACTGAAGCTTTCTTT. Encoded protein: CASRAKGLWNTEAFF.

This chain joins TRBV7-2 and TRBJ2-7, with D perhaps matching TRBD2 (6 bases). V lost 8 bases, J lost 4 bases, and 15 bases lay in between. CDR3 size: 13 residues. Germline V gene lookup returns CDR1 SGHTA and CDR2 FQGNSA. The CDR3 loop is CASQRGAGYEQYF. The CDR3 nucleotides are TGTGCCAGCCAGAGGGGCGCGGGGTACGAGCAGTACTTC.

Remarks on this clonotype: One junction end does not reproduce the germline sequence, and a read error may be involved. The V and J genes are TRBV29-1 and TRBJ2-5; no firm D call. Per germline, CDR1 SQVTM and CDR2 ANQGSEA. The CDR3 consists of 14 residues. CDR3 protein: CSSSWGPSQEAQYF. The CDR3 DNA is TGCAGCTCCTCGTGGGGTCCCAGCCAAGAGGCCCAGTACTTC.

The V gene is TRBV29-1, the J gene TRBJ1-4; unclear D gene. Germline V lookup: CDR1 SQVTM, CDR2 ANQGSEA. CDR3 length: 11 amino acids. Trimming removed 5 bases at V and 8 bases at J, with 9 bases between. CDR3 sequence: CSVSRLEKLFF. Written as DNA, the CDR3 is TGCAGCGTTTCACGATTGGAAAAACTGTTTTTT.